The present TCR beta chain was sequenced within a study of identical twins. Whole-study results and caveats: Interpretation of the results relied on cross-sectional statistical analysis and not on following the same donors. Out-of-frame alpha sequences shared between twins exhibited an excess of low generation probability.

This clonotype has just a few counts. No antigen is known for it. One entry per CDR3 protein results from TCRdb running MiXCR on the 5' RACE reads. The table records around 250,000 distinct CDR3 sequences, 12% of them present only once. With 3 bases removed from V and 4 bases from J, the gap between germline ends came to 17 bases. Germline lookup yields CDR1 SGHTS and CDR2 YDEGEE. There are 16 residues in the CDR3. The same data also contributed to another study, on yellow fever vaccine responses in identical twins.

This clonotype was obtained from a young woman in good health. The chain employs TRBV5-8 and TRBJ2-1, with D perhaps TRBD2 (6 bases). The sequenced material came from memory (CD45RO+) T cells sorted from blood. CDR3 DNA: TGTGCCAGCAGCTCGGGAGTGGGAGGCACGTACAATGAGCAGTTCTTC. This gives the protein CASSSGVGGTYNEQFF.